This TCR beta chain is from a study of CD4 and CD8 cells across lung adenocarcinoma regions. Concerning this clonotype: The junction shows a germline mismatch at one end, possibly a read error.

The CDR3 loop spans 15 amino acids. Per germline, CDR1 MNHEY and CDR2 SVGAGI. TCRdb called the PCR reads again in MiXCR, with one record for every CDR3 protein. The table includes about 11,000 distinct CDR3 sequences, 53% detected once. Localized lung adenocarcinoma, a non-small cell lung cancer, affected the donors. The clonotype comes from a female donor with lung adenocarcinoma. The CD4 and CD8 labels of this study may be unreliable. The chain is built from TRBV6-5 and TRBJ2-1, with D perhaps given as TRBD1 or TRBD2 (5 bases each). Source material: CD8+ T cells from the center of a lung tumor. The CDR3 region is CASRFSGTSGNAQFF. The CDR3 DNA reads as TGTGCCAGCAGATTCTCCGGGACGAGCGGCAATGCGCAGTTCTTT.